The 27 T cell receptor beta chains reported below all come from one sample, sequenced in a study of metastatic and nonmetastatic thyroid tumors. Using MiXCR, TCRdb re-called clones from the PCR reads. Of roughly 34,000 clones listed, over 20% were seen once; the top ten hold 2.5% to 3.5%. The entire patient cohort was treatment-naive prior to thyroid surgery. The sample comprised tumor tissue. The receptor set was obtained from a male donor with papillary thyroid cancer or a benign thyroid nodule (not recorded which). Some clones in this sample may be carry-over from other donors' samples.

This clone was counted at least ten times. The V gene is TRBV4-2, the J gene TRBJ1-1; the D gene is possibly TRBD1 (5 bases). The CDR3 covers 12 residues. Trimming took off 10 bases at V and 9 bases at J, with 18 bases between the two ends. Germline values: CDR1 LGHNA, CDR2 YNFKEQ. CDR3 residues: CATQTGTSKAFF. The CDR3, as DNA: TGTGCCACTCAGACCGGGACTTCGAAAGCTTTCTTT.

This chain connects TRBV6-2 or TRBV6-3 to TRBJ1-1, with no clear D. Germline assignment: CDR1 MNHEY and CDR2 SVGEGT. Deletions cut 6 bases from V and 0 bases from J, with 14 bases between. The CDR3 runs 15 residues. CDR3 in DNA: TGTGCCAGCAGCCTACCCGGGTCGATGAACACTGAAGCTTTCTTT. Its translation: CASSLPGSMNTEAFF.

This chain connects TRBV6-1 to TRBJ2-1; no definite D call. The CDR3 is 14 amino acids. The germline V gene encodes CDR1 MNHNS and CDR2 SASEGT. With 4 bases removed from V and 3 bases from J, the gap between germline ends came to 10 bases. The CDR3 reads CASSVIGYYNEQFF. In DNA, the CDR3 is TGTGCCAGCAGTGTGATAGGGTACTACAATGAGCAGTTCTTC.

This clone was counted a few times. A junction end diverges from the germline sequence, so it may reflect a read error. The chain couples TRBV6-1 to TRBJ2-2, with unresolved D. CDR1 and CDR2 from the germline V gene are MNHNS and SASEGT. CDR3 length: 11 amino acids. CDR3: CASAWAGQLFF. The CDR3, as DNA: TGTGCCAGCGCATGGGCCGGGCAGCTGTTTTTT.

With regard to this clone: Compared with germline, one end of the junction differs, possibly owing to a read error. V is TRBV7-2 and J is TRBJ2-5; 10 bases are a match to TRBD2. CDR1 is SGHTA and CDR2 is FQGNSA in the germline V gene. This CDR3 contains 17 residues. In DNA, the CDR3 is TGTGCCGGCAGCTTAGCGGTAGCGGGAGGCCTCCAAGAGACCAAGTACTTC. The encoded protein is CAGSLAVAGGLQETKYF.

The chain couples TRBV10-2 to TRBJ2-3; D is tentatively TRBD1 or TRBD2 (5 bases each). Germline V CDR1 and CDR2: WSHSY, SAAADI. V was clipped by 6 bases and J by 2 bases, with 18 bases between them. The length of the CDR3 is 16 residues. This chain's CDR3 is CASSVRWGRHTDTQYF. The CDR3, as DNA: TGCGCCAGCAGCGTCAGGTGGGGACGGCACACAGATACGCAGTATTTT.

This clone was counted at least ten times. The chain is built from TRBV27 and TRBJ2-2; 14 bases map to TRBD2. V dropped 4 bases and J dropped 5; count of bases not matched to a gene: 15. CDR3 length equals 20 residues. The germline CDR1 and CDR2 sequences are MNHEY and SMNVEV (reference sequence). This CDR3 reads CASSSYLPGLAGARTGELFF. The CDR3 region has the DNA TGTGCCAGCAGTTCATACCTCCCGGGACTAGCGGGAGCTCGAACCGGGGAGCTGTTTTTT.

The chain carries TRBV18 and TRBJ1-1; TRBD1 might be the D (6 bases). CDR1 and CDR2 (germline): KGHSH, LQKENI. V lost 3 bases and J 4 bases, leaving 15 bases between the germline ends. The CDR3 is 15 amino acids. CDR3 coding DNA: TGTGCCAGCTCACCGGGAAGGGGGTTGGTCACTGAAGCTTTCTTT. This encodes CASSPGRGLVTEAFF.

This clone showed up many times. The identical CDR3 is also encoded by other nucleotide sequences in the sample. The rearrangement joins TRBV6-1 to TRBJ2-4; D might be TRBD1 (5 bases). The germline gives CDR1 MNHNS, CDR2 SASEGT. V was trimmed by 5 bases and J by 0 bases, leaving 8 bases between them. This CDR3 is built from 14 residues. The CDR3: CASSLGVAKNIQYF. In DNA form, the CDR3 reads TGTGCCAGCAGTTTAGGGGTAGCCAAAAACATTCAGTACTTC.

J is TRBJ1-3 and V is TRBV2; TRBD1 might be the D (6 bases). V lost 6 bases and J 8 bases, leaving 17 bases between the germline ends. Germline V gene lookup returns CDR1 SNHLY and CDR2 FYNNEI. This CDR3 contains 14 residues. The CDR3 loop reads CASSALVGAHTIYF. The CDR3 nucleotides are TGTGCCAGCAGCGCCCTAGTGGGGGCCCACACCATATATTTT.

The rearrangement links TRBV6-1 to TRBJ1-5; the D is unclear. V was shortened by 3 bases and J by 0 bases, with 12 bases between the two germline ends. Germline CDR1 is MNHNS and CDR2 is SASEGT. This CDR3 region has 16 residues. The CDR3 nucleotides read TGTGCCAGCAGTGATCGCAGATACTCTAGCAATCAGCCCCAGCATTTT. This gives the protein CASSDRRYSSNQPQHF.

The gene calls are TRBV5-4 and TRBJ2-1, with TRBD1 as a possible D gene (6 bases). The germline V gene encodes CDR1 SGHNT and CDR2 YYREEE (reference sequence). The CDR3 contains 15 residues. Trimming removed 3 bases from V and 6 bases from J, with 16 bases in between. The CDR3 reads CASSSRQARLNEQFF. Here the CDR3 DNA reads TGTGCCAGCAGCTCTCGACAGGCAAGGCTCAATGAGCAGTTCTTC.

This clone was found many times. This same CDR3 is encoded by further DNA sequences in the sample. This chain connects TRBV20-1 to TRBJ2-3, with 8 bases aligning to TRBD1. Looked up from germline, CDR1 is DFQATT and CDR2 is SNEGSKA (reference sequence). V lost 5 bases, J lost 9 bases, and 16 bases stayed unmatched. The CDR3 is 15 residues long. The CDR3 reads CSAARQGTGHTTQYF. In DNA form, the CDR3 reads TGCAGTGCTGCCCGACAGGGGACGGGGCACACGACGCAGTATTTT.

This clone was seen many times. This chain uses TRBV24-1 with TRBJ2-2, with D perhaps TRBD1 (7 bases). Germline V gene sequence: CDR1 KGHDR, CDR2 SFDVKD. The ends were cut back, 6 bases at V and 3 bases at J, with 10 bases in the middle. The CDR3 contains 14 residues. DNA for the CDR3: TGTGCCACCAGTTCAGGGGGGCACACCGGGGAGCTGTTTTTT. This encodes CATSSGGHTGELFF.

This clone was seen at least ten times. The chain couples TRBV2 to TRBJ1-1; 8 bases are a match to TRBD1. The CDR3 contains 14 residues. The V segment lost 6 bases and the J segment 5 bases; nucleotides outside the gene matches: 8. The germline CDR1 and CDR2 sequences are SNHLY and FYNNEI. CDR3 residues: CASSADRVQTEAFF. The CDR3 nucleotides are TGTGCCAGCAGCGCGGACAGGGTCCAGACTGAAGCTTTCTTT.

The V gene is TRBV12-3 or TRBV12-4, the J gene TRBJ2-7; maybe TRBD1 (5 bases). This CDR3 has 12 residues. V lost 5 bases to trimming and J lost 3 bases, with 8 bases between them. CDR3 nucleotide sequence: TGTGCCAGCAGTGGAGACAGCTACGAGCAGTACTTC. This translates into CASSGDSYEQYF.

This clone was counted ten times or more. This chain links TRBV6-1 with TRBJ1-5; D unclear. This CDR3 has 15 residues. Germline V gene data show CDR1 as MNHNS and CDR2 as SASEGT. V was cut by 7 bases and J by 3 bases, with 16 bases left in between. CDR3 region: CASTPPVDLNQPQHF. Here the CDR3 DNA reads TGTGCCAGCACCCCCCCGGTCGACCTCAATCAGCCCCAGCATTTT.

This clone came up many times. Other DNA sequences in the same sample also yield this CDR3. The chain combines TRBV20-1 with TRBJ2-5; no clear D. CDR3 length equals 11 residues. Per the germline V gene, CDR1 is DFQATT and CDR2 is SNEGSKA (reference sequence). Deletions cut 4 bases from V and 5 bases from J, with 8 bases between. The CDR3: CSANQRETQYF. The CDR3 DNA reads as TGCAGTGCTAATCAAAGGGAGACCCAGTACTTC.

This clone is classed as medium-sized. This chain connects TRBV28 to TRBJ2-7; D remains unclear. Per the germline V gene, CDR1 is MDHEN and CDR2 is SYDVKM. CDR3 length: 14 residues. Trimming cost V 2 bases and J 1 base, with 9 bases left between them. For the CDR3, the DNA is TGTGCCAGCAGTTTAGCGGTCCATTCCTACGAGCAGTACTTC. Translated: CASSLAVHSYEQYF.

This clone was seen more than once but under ten times. The chain recombines TRBV28 with TRBJ1-3; TRBD1 might be the D (6 bases). The length of the CDR3 is 14 residues. CDR1 is MDHEN, CDR2 SYDVKM, per germline. The ends were cut back, 9 bases at V and 3 bases at J, with 15 bases in the middle. The CDR3 DNA reads TGTGCCAGTAAAGACAGGCAAATTGGAAACACCATATATTTT. Encoded protein: CASKDRQIGNTIYF.

This clone was counted at least ten times. The chain links TRBV10-2 to TRBJ2-7; 8 bases are a match to TRBD2. Per germline, CDR1 WSHSY and CDR2 SAAADI. The junction had 4 bases not matched to a gene; V was cut back by 7 bases and J by 2 bases. CDR3 length equals 13 residues. CDR3 in amino acids: CASKGLGAYEQYF. As DNA, the CDR3 is TGCGCCAGCAAGGGACTAGGGGCCTACGAGCAGTACTTC.

Many counts were recorded for this clone. V and J are TRBV5-1 and TRBJ1-6, with unresolved D. The germline CDR1 and CDR2 sequences are SGHRS and YFSETQ. The V gene lost 4 bases and the J gene lost 13 bases, with 15 bases spanning the gap. The CDR3 runs 13 residues. In nucleotides, the CDR3 is TGCGCCAGCAGCCAGATCCCCGTGGCGCCCCTCCACTTT. Translated, it gives CASSQIPVAPLHF.

At least ten counts were recorded for this clone. This sequence joins TRBV24-1 and TRBJ2-3; D not certain. Between the trimmed V and J ends, which lost 7 bases and 0 bases, there was a span of 7 bases. Germline CDR1 is KGHDR and CDR2 is SFDVKD. CDR3 length equals 13 residues. The CDR3 sequence: CATRSASTDTQYF. The CDR3 coding sequence is TGTGCCACCAGAAGCGCGAGCACAGATACGCAGTATTTT.

This clone was found many times. V and J are TRBV18 and TRBJ2-3, with D hard to call. The CDR3 contains 13 residues. Trimming cost V 3 bases and J 3 bases, with 7 bases left between them. CDR1 is KGHSH, CDR2 LQKENI, per germline. Here the CDR3 reads CASSPPNTDTQYF. In DNA, the CDR3 is TGTGCCAGCTCACCCCCCAATACAGATACGCAGTATTTT.

This clone occurred many times. A read error is likely, as this CDR3 ends without the conserved phenylalanine or tryptophan. The DNA is left out, because the CDR3 cannot be placed on it with certainty; the CDR3 is given as TCRdb lists it. The chain employs TRBV2 and TRBJ2-1. Germline V gene sequence: CDR1 SNHLY, CDR2 FYNNEI. The CDR3 totals 9 residues, both ends included. The CDR3 reads CASSYRTSS.

The table lists this clone with a few counts. An end of the junction does not agree with germline; a read error may underlie this. V usage is TRBV27 and J usage is TRBJ1-3; tentative D call: TRBD1 (6 bases). The germline V gene encodes CDR1 MNHEY and CDR2 SMNVEV (reference sequence). The CDR3 covers 14 residues. CDR3 region: CASGPGAFGNTICF. The CDR3 DNA follows: TGTGCCAGCGGTCCAGGGGCTTTCGGAAACACCATATGTTTT.

This clone was found a few times. The chain has TRBV6-1 and TRBJ2-7; D gene unclear. Germline V gene data show CDR1 as MNHNS and CDR2 as SASEGT. The CDR3 length is 11 residues. Trimming removed 7 bases at V and 5 bases at J, with 9 bases between. The CDR3 DNA follows: TGTGCCAGCAATCGGGCAAACGAGCAGTACTTC. Its protein is CASNRANEQYF.